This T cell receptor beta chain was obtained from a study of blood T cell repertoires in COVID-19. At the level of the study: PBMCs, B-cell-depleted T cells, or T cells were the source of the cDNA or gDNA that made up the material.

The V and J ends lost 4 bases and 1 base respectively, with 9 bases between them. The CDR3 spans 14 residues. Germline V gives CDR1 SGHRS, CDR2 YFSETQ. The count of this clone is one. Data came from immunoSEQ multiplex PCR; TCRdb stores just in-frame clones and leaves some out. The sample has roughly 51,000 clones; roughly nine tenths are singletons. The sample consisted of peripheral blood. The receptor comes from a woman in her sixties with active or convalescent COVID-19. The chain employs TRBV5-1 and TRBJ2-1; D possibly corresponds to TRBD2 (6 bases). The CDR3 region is CASSSGGSYNEQFF. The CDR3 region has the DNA TGCGCCAGCAGCAGTGGGGGGTCCTACAATGAGCAGTTCTTC. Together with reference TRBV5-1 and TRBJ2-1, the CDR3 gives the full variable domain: KAGVTQTPRYLIKTRGQQVTLSCSPISGHRSVSWYQQTPGQGLQFLFEYFSETQRNKGNFPGRFSGRQFSNSRSEMNVSTLELGDSALYLCASSSGGSYNEQFFGPGTRLTVL.